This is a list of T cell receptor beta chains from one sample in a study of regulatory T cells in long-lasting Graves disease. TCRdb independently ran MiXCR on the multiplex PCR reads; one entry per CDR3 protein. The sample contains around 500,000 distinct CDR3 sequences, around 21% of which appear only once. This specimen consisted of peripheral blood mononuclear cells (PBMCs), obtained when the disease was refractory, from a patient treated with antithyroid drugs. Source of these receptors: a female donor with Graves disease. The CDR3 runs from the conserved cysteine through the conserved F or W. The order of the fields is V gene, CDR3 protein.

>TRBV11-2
CASSLGVQGANTGELFF
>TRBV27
CASNRPGQGTDTQYF
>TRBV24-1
CATSDQSTDTQYF
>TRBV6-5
CASSYEGTATDTQYF
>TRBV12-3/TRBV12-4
CASSARSTDRETQYF
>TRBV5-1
CASSVGQAGHNTEAFF
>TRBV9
CASRGQGGEQYF
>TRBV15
CATSRVRKNTEAFF
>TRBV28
CASSPGQFTYEQYF
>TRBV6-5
CASSYSDRYSGANVLTF
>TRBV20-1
CSANTLLSYEQYF
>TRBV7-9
CASSDRQGPSSPLHF
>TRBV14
CASRKTGTYEQYF
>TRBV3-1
CASSPQGTGGNTIYF
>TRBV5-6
CASSKQTGTNNSPLHF
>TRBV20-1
CSAREAAATEAFF
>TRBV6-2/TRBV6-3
CASSYSRPGSPYEQYF
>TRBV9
CASSVGGQVQETQYF
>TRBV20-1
CSARADGGTGELFF
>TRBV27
CASSTAPPVSRRQETQYF
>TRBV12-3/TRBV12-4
CASSFWGLADEKLFF
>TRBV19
CASSPSDRVWTEAFF
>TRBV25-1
CASRTSGRGGGYTF
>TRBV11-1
CASSPDIGNTEAFF
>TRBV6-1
CASRSGSGQETQYF
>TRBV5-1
CASSSGLTMNTGELFF
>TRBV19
CASSIGGGELFF
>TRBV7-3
CASSSLGSLSYNEQFF
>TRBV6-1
CASNPASNTEAFF
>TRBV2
CASPGRGDTGELFF
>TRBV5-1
CASSAAEGAGEQYF
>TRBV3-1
CASSQDARGLGETQYF
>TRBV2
CASRKSESSNSPLHF
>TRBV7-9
CASGLAGVPYEQYF
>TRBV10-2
CASSEPLARFAGANVLTF
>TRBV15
CATSRGPAGGQPQHF
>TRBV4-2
CASSPPRTGDAEAFF
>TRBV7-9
CASSSGTYYEQYF
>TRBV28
CASSPRPSTDTQYF
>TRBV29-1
CSISEVGRYEQYF
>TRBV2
CASSGTGVTYEQYF
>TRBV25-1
CASSGGGARSYGYTF
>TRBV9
CASSVAPDRGDTEAFF